The 32 T cell receptor beta chains in this list originate from one sample, sequenced in a study of blood T cell repertoires in COVID-19 (dated by TCRdb to about 2020). The library was produced with the immunoSEQ multiplex PCR assay. Imported from immuneACCESS, the table was reduced by TCRdb to in-frame sequences with V and J called. These copies leave out some clones; in studies compared against another copy, an unresolved V gene accounts for under half, and the cause of the remainder is not known. The sample records approximately 210,000 clones, roughly 88% of which are singletons. Jointly, the top ten make up 1.5% of the sample. Sequenced sample: peripheral blood. The receptors derive from a man in his late teens or twenties with active or convalescent COVID-19.

This clone has just a few counts. The V call is TRBV9, the J call TRBJ2-1; D might be TRBD1 (6 bases). CDR3 length equals 18 residues. Between the trimmed V and J ends, which lost 2 bases and 0 bases, there was a span of 18 bases. Germline assignment: CDR1 SGDLS and CDR2 YYNGEE. The CDR3 protein is CASSVRPLTGSSYNEQFF. Written as DNA, the CDR3 is TGTGCCAGCAGCGTCCGACCTTTAACAGGGAGCTCCTACAATGAGCAGTTCTTC.

This rearrangement joins TRBV2 to TRBJ1-1; D is uncertain. Germline CDR1 reads SNHLY; CDR2 reads FYNNEI. V was clipped by 5 bases and J by 1 base, with 8 bases between them. There are 13 residues in the CDR3. CDR3 in DNA: TGTGCCAGCAGTTTTCTAGAGAACACTGAAGCTTTCTTT. Its translation: CASSFLENTEAFF. Complete variable domain (other parts from reference TRBV2 and TRBJ1-1): EPEVTQTPSHQVTQMGQEVILRCVPISNHLYFYWYRQILGQKVEFLVSFYNNEISEKSEIFDDQFSVERPDGSNFTLKIRSTKLEDSAMYFCASSFLENTEAFFGQGTRLTVV.

This clone was observed many times. This chain joins TRBV6-6 and TRBJ1-3; 9 bases are shared with TRBD1. The V segment lost 4 bases and the J segment 0 bases; nucleotides outside the gene matches: 1. Germline V gene sequence: CDR1 MNHNY, CDR2 SVGAGI (reference sequence). The CDR3 loop spans 15 amino acids. In nucleotides, the CDR3 is TGTGCCAGCAGTTGGGACAGGGCCTCTGGAAACACCATATATTTT. Protein product: CASSWDRASGNTIYF.

The chain uses TRBV7-9 and TRBJ2-5; 8 bases agree with TRBD2. Germline V lookup: CDR1 SEHNR, CDR2 FQNEAQ (reference sequence). The CDR3 loop spans 15 amino acids. V trimming: 2 bases; J trimming: 4 bases; junction bases outside the gene matches: 6. CDR3 protein: CASSLREGGVETQYF. CDR3 DNA: TGTGCCAGCAGCTTACGGGAGGGCGGGGTAGAGACCCAGTACTTC.

The chain couples TRBV15 to TRBJ1-5; the match to TRBD1 covers 9 bases. The CDR3 is 16 amino acids. V shed 0 bases, J shed 2 bases, and the junction held 2 bases outside the gene matches. The germline V gene encodes CDR1 LNHNV and CDR2 YYDKDF (reference sequence). CDR3 amino acids: CATSRDWDRGNQPQHF. The CDR3, as DNA: TGTGCCACCAGCAGAGATTGGGACAGGGGCAATCAGCCCCAGCATTTT.

This chain uses TRBV13 with TRBJ1-3; 7 bases map to TRBD1. The ends lost 3 bases at V and 0 bases at J; junction bases unmatched: 5. Germline-derived CDR1 and CDR2 are PRHDT and FYEKMQ (reference sequence). The CDR3 length is 16 residues. This chain's CDR3 is CASSLPSGGSGNTIYF. CDR3 DNA sequence: TGTGCCAGCAGCTTGCCATCAGGGGGCTCTGGAAACACCATATATTTT.

The chain is built from TRBV19 and TRBJ2-4, with D perhaps matching TRBD2 (6 bases). In germline, CDR1 is LNHDA, CDR2 SQIVND (reference sequence). V was clipped by 5 bases and J by 6 bases, with 14 bases between them. The CDR3 loop spans 14 amino acids. CDR3: CASSYGTGGNIQYF. In nucleotides, the CDR3 is TGTGCCAGTAGTTATGGGACTGGGGGAAACATTCAGTACTTC.

For this clone: One end of the junction is discordant with germline, which a read error may explain. This sample also contains other DNA sequences that code for the same CDR3. The chain combines TRBV15 with TRBJ1-6, with TRBD1 matching 8 bases. CDR1 is LNHNV and CDR2 is YYDKDF in the germline V gene (reference sequence). The CDR3 covers 16 residues. The CDR3 DNA reads TGTGCCACCAGCAGACGTTTTGGGACAGGACATTCACCCCTTCACTTT. Its translation is CATSRRFGTGHSPLHF.

This rearrangement joins TRBV3-1 (or the pseudogene TRBV3-2) to TRBJ1-1, with D unclear. This CDR3 has 14 amino acids. Germline-derived CDR1 and CDR2 are LGHDT and YNNKEL (reference sequence). V gave up 0 bases and J gave up 1 base, with 6 bases separating them. The CDR3 loop is CASSQDLPNTEAFF. CDR3 nucleotides: TGTGCCAGCAGCCAAGATCTACCGAACACTGAAGCTTTCTTT.

This chain uses TRBV2 with TRBJ1-4, with D hard to call. The CDR3 consists of 17 residues. V lost 4 bases, J lost 6 bases, and 21 bases lay in between. Germline assignment: CDR1 SNHLY and CDR2 FYNNEI. The CDR3 DNA reads TGTGCCAGCAGTGTTTGGAGAGGGCGAAACGTGGATGAAAAACTGTTTTTT. This gives the protein CASSVWRGRNVDEKLFF.

The chain combines TRBV9 with TRBJ2-3, with TRBD1 matching 7 bases. V gave up 10 bases and J gave up 0 bases; unmatched junction bases: 5. Germline V lookup: CDR1 SGDLS, CDR2 YYNGEE. The CDR3 runs 13 residues. CDR3 DNA: TGTGCCTCCTCAGGGGGAAGCACAGATACGCAGTATTTT. Amino acid sequence: CASSGGSTDTQYF. The full variable domain, rest sourced from reference TRBV9 and TRBJ2-3, is DSGVTQTPKHLITATGQRVTLRCSPRSGDLSVYWYQQSLDQGLQFLIQYYNGEERAKGNILERFSAQQFPDLHSELNLSSLELGDSALYFCASSGGSTDTQYFGPGTRLTVL.

This sequence joins TRBV11-3 and TRBJ2-7; D perhaps matches TRBD1 (6 bases). V gave up 0 bases and J gave up 5 bases, with 14 bases separating them. Germline V gives CDR1 SGHNT, CDR2 YENEEA. The CDR3 has 15 amino acids. CDR3 nucleotides: TGTGCCAGCAGCTTAGATGGGACAAGAGCCGACGAGCAGTACTTC. Translated: CASSLDGTRADEQYF. The entire variable domain, with the rest obtained from reference TRBV11-3 and TRBJ2-7, is as follows: EAGVVQSPRYKIIEKKQPVAFWCNPISGHNTLYWYLQNLGQGPELLIRYENEEAVDDSQLPKDRFSAERLKGVDSTLKIQPAELGDSAVYLCASSLDGTRADEQYFGPGTRLTVT.

This chain links TRBV19 with TRBJ2-1; no reliable D call. Germline-derived CDR1 and CDR2 are LNHDA and SQIVND (reference sequence). V was pared by 7 bases and J by 0 bases, with 10 bases between. There are 14 residues in the CDR3. This CDR3 is CASKSRSSYNEQFF. The CDR3, as DNA: TGTGCCAGTAAATCCCGGAGCTCCTACAATGAGCAGTTCTTC.

The J gene is TRBJ2-2, the V gene TRBV7-6; possible D gene TRBD1, 6 bases. Trimming left V 4 bases short and J 1 base short, with 13 bases between. Germline-derived CDR1 and CDR2 are SGHVS and FNYEAQ. CDR3 length: 16 residues. CDR3 nucleotides: TGTGCCAGCAGCTCGTACCTGACAGGGAACACCGGGGAGCTGTTTTTT. Its translation: CASSSYLTGNTGELFF.

The J gene is TRBJ2-7, the V gene TRBV11-2; TRBD1 might be the D (6 bases). In germline, CDR1 is SGHAT, CDR2 FQNNGV. V dropped 1 base and J dropped 6 bases, with 16 bases sitting between them. The CDR3 runs 15 residues. CDR3 sequence: CASSLVSGHPSEQYF. In DNA, the CDR3 is TGTGCCAGCAGCTTAGTTTCGGGACACCCATCCGAGCAGTACTTC.

The chain has TRBV12-3 or TRBV12-4 and TRBJ1-1; tentative D call: TRBD1 (6 bases). The length of the CDR3 is 13 residues. V was clipped by 6 bases and J by 3 bases, with 11 bases between them. CDR3 loop: CASRLRGDTEAFF. In nucleotides, the CDR3 is TGTGCCAGCAGGCTCAGGGGCGACACTGAAGCTTTCTTT.

V is TRBV6-5 and J is TRBJ1-1, with D possibly being TRBD1 (5 bases). The CDR3 extends over 15 amino acids. Trimming took 5 bases from V and 7 from J, leaving 20 bases between them. Germline V gene data show CDR1 as MNHEY and CDR2 as SVGAGI. CDR3: CASSRQGALSDEAFF. Written as DNA, the CDR3 is TGTGCCAGCAGTCGTCAGGGTGCTTTGTCCGATGAAGCTTTCTTT.

V is TRBV9 and J is TRBJ1-5, with D perhaps matching TRBD1 (5 bases). Germline V gene data show CDR1 as SGDLS and CDR2 as YYNGEE. There are 11 residues in the CDR3. Trimming removed 7 bases at V and 9 bases at J, with 11 bases between. The CDR3 coding sequence is TGTGCCAGCGGTCAGGGAGGGCCCCAGCATTTT. As protein: CASGQGGPQHF.

On this clone itself: The same CDR3 can be traced to other DNA sequences in this sample. The rearrangement uses TRBV19 and TRBJ1-5; 7 bases line up with TRBD1. Germline CDR1 is LNHDA and CDR2 is SQIVND (reference sequence). This CDR3 is 15 amino acids long. With 2 bases clipped from V and 2 bases from J, the junction kept 3 bases outside the gene matches. CDR3 DNA: TGTGCCAGTAGTATATCCGGGACAGGCAATCAGCCCCAGCATTTT. Protein: CASSISGTGNQPQHF.

V usage is TRBV5-1 and J usage is TRBJ2-7; D not certain. CDR1 SGHRS and CDR2 YFSETQ come from the germline V gene. Trimming pared 4 bases from V and 6 bases from J, leaving 17 bases between. The CDR3 contains 14 residues. The CDR3 is CASSTSTLLGEQYF. The DNA for the CDR3 is TGCGCCAGCAGCACCTCGACCCTCCTAGGCGAGCAGTACTTC.

The chain carries TRBV7-2 and TRBJ2-7, with 10 nucleotides matching TRBD2. The CDR3 loop spans 15 amino acids. The trim removed 5 bases at V and 3 bases at J, leaving 7 bases unmatched. The germline V gene has CDR1 SGHTA and CDR2 FQGNSA. The CDR3 DNA reads as TGTGCCAGCAGCCCCGCCTCTAGCGGGAGCTACGAGCAGTACTTC. This sequence encodes CASSPASSGSYEQYF.

The chain couples TRBV12-5 to TRBJ2-7, with D hard to call. The V and J ends lost 7 bases and 6 bases respectively, with 16 bases between them. This CDR3 has 13 amino acids. Looked up from germline, CDR1 is LGHNT and CDR2 is FRNRAP. CDR3 nucleotide sequence: TGTGCTAGTGCCCTACCCCTGATCGGCGAGCAGTACTTC. Translated, it gives CASALPLIGEQYF.

The chain uses TRBV7-3 and TRBJ2-3, with D perhaps matching TRBD2 (5 bases). There are 13 residues in the CDR3. The V gene lost 2 bases and the J gene lost 6 bases, with 9 bases spanning the gap. Germline CDR1 reads SGHTA; CDR2 reads FQGTGA. CDR3 sequence: CASSLGPGDTQYF. As DNA, the CDR3 is TGTGCCAGCAGCTTAGGACCGGGGGATACGCAGTATTTT. Drawing the rest from reference TRBV7-3 and TRBJ2-3, the complete variable domain is GAGVSQTPSNKVTEKGKYVELRCDPISGHTALYWYRQSLGQGPEFLIYFQGTGAADDSGLPNDRFFAVRPEGSVSTLKIQRTERGDSAVYLCASSLGPGDTQYFGPGTRLTVL.

This chain connects TRBV5-6 to TRBJ1-6, with 7 bases aligning to TRBD1. V was clipped by 3 bases and J by 10 bases; unmatched bases: 13. Germline V lookup: CDR1 SGHDT, CDR2 YYEEEE. The CDR3 length is 16 residues. The CDR3 DNA is TGTGCCAGCAGCTCCGGGACAGTGAAGAGCGGATCACCCCTCCACTTT. This encodes CASSSGTVKSGSPLHF.

The chain employs TRBV14 and TRBJ2-3, with D perhaps TRBD2 (6 bases). Trimming took off 1 base at V and 6 bases at J, with 20 bases between the two ends. The CDR3 loop spans 17 amino acids. From germline, CDR1 is SGHDN and CDR2 FVKESK. The CDR3 reads CASSQGLAADGMDTQYF. CDR3 sequence (DNA): TGTGCCAGCAGCCAAGGCTTAGCGGCCGACGGCATGGATACGCAGTATTTT.

The chain employs TRBV30 and TRBJ1-2, with D possibly TRBD1 on 5 matching bases. V was pared by 2 bases and J by 8 bases, with 21 bases between. Germline CDR1 and CDR2: GTSNPN and SVGIG (reference sequence). The CDR3 extends over 15 amino acids. The CDR3 region is CAWSHRLQGRRGYTF. As DNA, the CDR3 is TGTGCCTGGAGTCACCGACTCCAGGGCAGACGCGGCTACACCTTC.

V usage is TRBV18 and J usage is TRBJ2-5, with 7 bases identical to TRBD2. The CDR3 length is 18 residues. CDR1 is KGHSH, CDR2 LQKENI, per germline. The V gene end was trimmed by 5 bases and the J gene end by 5 bases; junction bases not matched to a gene: 20. DNA for the CDR3: TGTGCCAGCTCAAATCTCGGGCTAGCGGCCCGAGTTGGGGAGACCCAGTACTTC. This translates into CASSNLGLAARVGETQYF. The full variable domain, its missing parts supplied by reference TRBV18 and TRBJ2-5, is NAGVMQNPRHLVRRRGQEARLRCSPMKGHSHVYWYRQLPEEGLKFMVYLQKENIIDESGMPKERFSAEFPKEGPSILRIQQVVRGDSAAYFCASSNLGLAARVGETQYFGPGTRLLVL.

This rearrangement joins TRBV10-3 to TRBJ1-5, with a weak D call TRBD1 (5 bases). CDR3 length: 16 amino acids. Trimming cost V 8 bases and J 6 bases, with 23 bases left between them. CDR1 is ENHRY, CDR2 SYGVKD, per germline. The CDR3 DNA sequence: TGTGCCATCGGGCCGGCAGGGTTAGGTGGCGGTCAGCCCCAGCATTTT. Protein: CAIGPAGLGGGQPQHF.

CDR3 loop: CASSDMPSGSYEQYF. CDR3 nucleotide sequence: TGTGCCAGCAGTGATATGCCTAGCGGCTCCTACGAGCAGTACTTC. The chain carries TRBV2 and TRBJ2-7, with TRBD2 matching 7 bases. Trimming removed 3 bases from V and 0 bases from J; junction bases left unmatched: 5. Looked up from germline, CDR1 is SNHLY and CDR2 is FYNNEI. CDR3 size: 15 residues.

This chain connects TRBV6-2 or TRBV6-3 to TRBJ2-1; TRBD1 aligns across 10 bases. Germline V lookup: CDR1 MNHEY, CDR2 SVGEGT. Trimming cost V 4 bases and J 4 bases; bases outside gene matches: 13. The CDR3 contains 18 residues. CDR3 coding DNA: TGTGCCAGCAGTTCCCTATTGACAGGGGGCTCGGAATACAATGAGCAGTTCTTC. This translates into CASSSLLTGGSEYNEQFF.

Worth noting for this clone: Other DNA sequences in the same sample also yield this CDR3. This chain links TRBV4-2 with TRBJ2-7, with TRBD2 as a possible D gene (6 bases). CDR1 and CDR2 from the germline V gene are LGHNA and YNFKEQ. Deletions cut 0 bases from V and 0 bases from J, with 9 bases between. This CDR3 spans 15 amino acids. Here the CDR3 DNA reads TGTGCCAGCAGCCAAGATCGGGGGTCCTCCTACGAGCAGTACTTC. This gives the protein CASSQDRGSSYEQYF.

The rearrangement uses TRBV19 and TRBJ1-2; D possibly corresponds to TRBD1 (5 bases). The CDR3 is made up of 12 amino acids. The germline CDR1 and CDR2 sequences are LNHDA and SQIVND (reference sequence). Trimming pared 10 bases from V and 4 bases from J, leaving 13 bases between. The CDR3 region has the DNA TGTGCCACTTTGACAGTAATCTATGGCTACACCTTC. This encodes CATLTVIYGYTF. Variable domain in full (rest from reference TRBV19 and TRBJ1-2): DGGITQSPKYLFRKEGQNVTLSCEQNLNHDAMYWYRQDPGQGLRLIYYSQIVNDFQKGDIAEGYSVSREKKESFPLTVTSAQKNPTAFYLCATLTVIYGYTFGSGTRLTVV.